This T cell receptor beta chain derives from a study of blood T cell repertoires in COVID-19. Libraries were prepared by immunoSEQ multiplex PCR; TCRdb keeps only in-frame clonotypes and omits some of them. Here the sample spans about 87,000 clones, roughly four fifths being singletons. CDR1 is LGHDT and CDR2 is YNNKEL in the germline V gene (reference sequence). The V gene end was trimmed by 2 bases and the J gene end by 1 base; junction bases not matched to a gene: 5. The CDR3 totals 19 residues. The chain carries TRBV3-1 (or the pseudogene TRBV3-2) and TRBJ2-2; 15 bases match TRBD2. Sequencing used peripheral blood. The TCR sequence derives from a woman between 65 and 79 years old with acute or convalescent COVID-19. In DNA form, the CDR3 reads TGTGCCAGCAGCCAAACGGGACTAGCGGGGGGCAAGAACACCGGGGAGCTGTTTTTT. This gives the protein CASSQTGLAGGKNTGELFF.